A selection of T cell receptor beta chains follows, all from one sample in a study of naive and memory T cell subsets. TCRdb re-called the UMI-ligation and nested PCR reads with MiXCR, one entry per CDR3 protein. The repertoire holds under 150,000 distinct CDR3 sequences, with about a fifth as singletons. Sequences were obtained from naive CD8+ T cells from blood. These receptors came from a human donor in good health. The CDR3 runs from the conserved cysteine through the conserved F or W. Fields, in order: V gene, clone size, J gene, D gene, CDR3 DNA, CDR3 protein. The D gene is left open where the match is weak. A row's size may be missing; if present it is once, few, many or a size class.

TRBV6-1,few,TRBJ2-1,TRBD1,TGTGCCAGCAGTTTCAACAGGGGCTCCTACAATGAGCAGTTCTTC,CASSFNRGSYNEQFF
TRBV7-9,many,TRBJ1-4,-,TGTGCCAGCAGCCAATTACAGAAGACACTGTTTTTT,CASSQLQKTLFF
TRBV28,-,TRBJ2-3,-,TGTGCCAGCACGGACCTTACAGATACGCAGTATTTT,CASTDLTDTQYF
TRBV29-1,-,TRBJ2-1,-,TGCAGCGTTGACCCGGACAGCCTTCGGGGTTATGGGCATGAGCAGTTCTTC,CSVDPDSLRGYGHEQFF
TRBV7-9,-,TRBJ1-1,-,TGTGCCAGCAGCTTTGGGCATAACTCTCTGGGGTACACTGAAGCTTTCTTT,CASSFGHNSLGYTEAFF
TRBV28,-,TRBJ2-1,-,TGTGCCAGCGGATCAGATAGCCGACACAATGAGCAGTTCTTC,CASGSDSRHNEQFF
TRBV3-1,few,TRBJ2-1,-,TGTGCCAGCAGCCCGGAGAGCTCCTACAATGAGCAGTTCTTC,CASSPESSYNEQFF
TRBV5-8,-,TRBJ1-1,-,TGTGCCAGCAGCTTGGAGATGGGTTACACTGAAGCTTTCTTT,CASSLEMGYTEAFF
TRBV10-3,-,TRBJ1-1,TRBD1,TGTGCCACCAGACAGGGGAACACTGAAGCTTTCTTT,CATRQGNTEAFF
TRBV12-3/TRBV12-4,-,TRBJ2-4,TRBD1,TGTGCCAGCAGTTTATCCGGGACAGGGACGGCCAAAAACATTCAGTACTTC,CASSLSGTGTAKNIQYF
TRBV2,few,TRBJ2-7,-,TGTGCCACCCAGGGTGGGGGGAGCGCCTACGAGCAGTACTTC,CATQGGGSAYEQYF
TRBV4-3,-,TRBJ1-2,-,TGCGCCAGCAGCCAAGATGTAGCCGCAAGCTATGGCTACACCTTC,CASSQDVAASYGYTF
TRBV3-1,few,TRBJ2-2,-,TGTGCCAGCAGCCAAGTCCGGCCCGGGGAGCTGTTTTTT,CASSQVRPGELFF
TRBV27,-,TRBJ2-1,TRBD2,TGTGCCAGCAGTTTATTTCCTAGCGGGAGCCATGAGCAGTTCTTC,CASSLFPSGSHEQFF
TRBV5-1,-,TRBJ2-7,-,TGCGCCAGCAGCGACCGGGGGGCACTTGGCCACGAGCAGTACTTC,CASSDRGALGHEQYF
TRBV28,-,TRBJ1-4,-,TGTGCCAGCAGTTTGGAGGGGACCTTTAATGAAAAACTGTTTTTT,CASSLEGTFNEKLFF
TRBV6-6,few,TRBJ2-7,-,TGTGCCAGCAGTTACGAGTACCGGCTGTACGAGCAGTACTTC,CASSYEYRLYEQYF
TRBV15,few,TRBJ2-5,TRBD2,TGTGCCACCAGCAGAGATAAAGGACTAGCGGGAGGGGTAGGAGAGACCCAGTACTTC,CATSRDKGLAGGVGETQYF
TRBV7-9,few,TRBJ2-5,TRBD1,TGTGCCAGCAGCCCGGCTGACAGGGGCCAAGAGACCCAGTACTTC,CASSPADRGQETQYF
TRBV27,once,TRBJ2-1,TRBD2,TGTGCCAGCAGTATGACTAGCGGGGGGGACAATGAGCAGTTCTTC,CASSMTSGGDNEQFF
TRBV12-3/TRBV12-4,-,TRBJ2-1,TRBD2,TGTGCCAGCAGGACACTAGCGGGCGCAAGTTTGGATGAGCAGTTCTTC,CASRTLAGASLDEQFF
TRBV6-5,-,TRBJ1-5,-,TGTGCCAGCTCGGGGGTTGGGGATCAGCCCCAGCATTTT,CASSGVGDQPQHF
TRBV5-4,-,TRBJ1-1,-,TGTGCCAGCAGCCCCTGGGGGGGGGAATGGACTGAAGCTTTCTTT,CASSPWGGEWTEAFF
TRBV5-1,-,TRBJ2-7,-,TGCGCCAGCAGCTTGGCGGAGGGGAAGCCCTACGAGCAGTACTTC,CASSLAEGKPYEQYF
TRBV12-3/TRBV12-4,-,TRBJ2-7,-,TGTGCCAGCAGTTTTGGCTTGGCCACGAACCACTACGAGCAGTACTTC,CASSFGLATNHYEQYF
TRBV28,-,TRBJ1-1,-,TGTGCCAGCAGTCCCCGTCAAGAAGCTTTCTTT,CASSPRQEAFF
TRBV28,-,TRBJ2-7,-,TGTGCCAGCTTCGGGGACGTCAACGAGCAGTACTTC,CASFGDVNEQYF
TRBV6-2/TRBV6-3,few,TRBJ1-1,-,TGTGCCAGCAGTTACGTCATGAACACTGAAGCTTTCTTT,CASSYVMNTEAFF
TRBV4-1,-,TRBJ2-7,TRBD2,TGCGCCAGCAGCCACCTAGCGGGAGGGGCCTACGAGCAGTACTTC,CASSHLAGGAYEQYF
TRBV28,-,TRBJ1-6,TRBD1,TGTGCCAGCAGTTTGGCGGACAGGGTCGATTCACCCCTCCACTTT,CASSLADRVDSPLHF
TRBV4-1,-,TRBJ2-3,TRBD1,TGCGCCAGCAGCCAAGATACGGCGGGGGACAGGGGCTCGCATACGCAGTATTTT,CASSQDTAGDRGSHTQYF
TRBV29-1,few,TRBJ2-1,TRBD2,TGCAGCGTTGACGGTCTAGCGGGCATCTCGGCCTACAATGAGCAGTTCTTC,CSVDGLAGISAYNEQFF
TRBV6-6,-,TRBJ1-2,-,TGTGCCAGCAGTTACGGGGAATTCAATGGCTACACCTTC,CASSYGEFNGYTF
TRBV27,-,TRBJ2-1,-,TGTGCCAGCAGGGCGGCCAACCCAAACGATGAGCAGTTCTTC,CASRAANPNDEQFF
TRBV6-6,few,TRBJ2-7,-,TGTGCCAGCAGTTACTCTTCGGCCAGGGAAAGAGGGTCCTACGAGCAGTACTTC,CASSYSSARERGSYEQYF
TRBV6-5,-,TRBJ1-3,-,TGTGCCAGCAGTTACAGGGGAAGTTCTGGAAACACCATATATTTT,CASSYRGSSGNTIYF
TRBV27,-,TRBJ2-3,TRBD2,TGTGCCAGCAGTTCGACTAGCGGGAGGGCCATGTTCGTTACAGATACGCAGTATTTT,CASSSTSGRAMFVTDTQYF
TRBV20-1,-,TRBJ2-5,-,TGCAGTGCTAGCGCAGGGGATTTTGAGACCCAGTACTTC,CSASAGDFETQYF
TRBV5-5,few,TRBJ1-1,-,TGTGCCAGCAGCTTGTTTACAAACACTGAAGCTTTCTTT,CASSLFTNTEAFF
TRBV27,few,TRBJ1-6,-,TGTGCCAGCAGCCCGAAACAGAGCTCCTATAATTCACCCCTCCACTTT,CASSPKQSSYNSPLHF
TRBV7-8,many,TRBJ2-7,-,TGTGCCAGCAGCTTAGACCAGGCGATGATTTCCTACGAGCAGTACTTC,CASSLDQAMISYEQYF
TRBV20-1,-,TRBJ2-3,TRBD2,TGCAGTGCCCTAATATTCGAGTTAGCGGGAGGGCCAGATACGCAGTATTTT,CSALIFELAGGPDTQYF
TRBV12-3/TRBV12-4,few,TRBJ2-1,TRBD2,TGTGCCAGCGGAGCGGGAGAATCCTACAATGAGCAGTTCTTC,CASGAGESYNEQFF
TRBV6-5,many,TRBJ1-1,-,TGTGCCAGCAGTTACTCAGAATATCGGGGGGTAATGAACACTGAAGCTTTCTTT,CASSYSEYRGVMNTEAFF
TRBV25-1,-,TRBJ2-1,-,TGTGCCAGCAGTGAATACGAGGCCTACAATGAGCAGTTCTTC,CASSEYEAYNEQFF
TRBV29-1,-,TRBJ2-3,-,TGCAGCGTTGATACCAGGACAGATACGCAGTATTTT,CSVDTRTDTQYF
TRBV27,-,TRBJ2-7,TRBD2,TGTGCCAGCAGTTTATCTCGAGCGGGAAGCGAGCAGTACTTC,CASSLSRAGSEQYF
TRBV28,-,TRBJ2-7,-,TGTGCCAGCAGTTCGTGGGCCCTCTACAGCTACGAGCAGTACTTC,CASSSWALYSYEQYF